This TCR beta chain was documented in a study of blood T cell repertoires in COVID-19. Across the study: Sites across the United States, Italy and Spain contributed samples from acute and convalescent COVID-19.

Sequenced by immunoSEQ multiplex PCR; TCRdb stores in-frame clones only, minus some. Altogether about 270,000 clones are present, 86% being singletons, with the ten largest covering about an eighth. The CDR3 length is 15 residues. V lost 1 base to trimming and J lost 0 bases, with 7 bases between them. Germline CDR1 reads KGHSH; CDR2 reads LQKENI. V gene TRBV18 combines with J gene TRBJ1-5; D unresolved. Material for sequencing was peripheral blood. The sequence was collected from a woman aged 30 to 39 with COVID-19, enrolled during active disease. The CDR3 loop is CASSPRYNSNQPQHF. CDR3 DNA: TGTGCCAGCTCACCACGGTACAATAGCAATCAGCCCCAGCATTTT.